The 4 T cell receptor beta chains below were found in one sample sequenced in a study of post-analysis software for immune sequencing data (dated by TCRdb to the mid-2010s). General study outcomes and caveats: Four or five TRBV segments, including TRBV5-6, TRBV5-1 and TRBV20-1, were significantly more frequent in patients than controls.

Antigens of these TCRs are unknown. The library relied on PCR. Sequencing used an Illumina HiSeq 2500. To reduce PCR and sequencing biases, unique molecular identifiers were built into the TCR beta cDNA libraries. In TCRdb, the public reads were trimmed at Q25 with fastp and aligned with MiXCR, with productive beta chains retained. Every distinct CDR3 protein forms one entry, paired with its most common genes and DNA. The sample data list 750,000 to 900,000 distinct CDR3 sequences, and roughly 46% of these were observed just once. The top ten clonotypes cover just under 5% of the sample. Sequenced: blood. The receptors shown here come from a girl aged 5 to 17 with multiple sclerosis.

This clonotype was observed a handful of times. CDR3 protein: CASSKDREQPGEQYF. The CDR3 region has the DNA TGTGCCAGCAGCAAGGACAGGGAACAACCAGGCGAGCAGTACTTC. J is TRBJ2-7 and V is TRBV21-1; TRBD1, the table's D call, lacks a check against the DNA. TRBV21-1 is a documented pseudogene. The CDR3 length is 15 residues.

The chain has TRBV7-2 and TRBJ2-7; D not resolved. Germline CDR1 and CDR2: SGHTA and FQGNSA. This CDR3 has 15 amino acids. The V gene lost 1 base and the J gene lost 3 bases, with 13 bases spanning the gap. The CDR3 DNA is TGTGCCAGCAGCTTAGACCTAGGATCAATCTACGAGCAGTACTTC. This encodes CASSLDLGSIYEQYF.

J is TRBJ1-2 and V is TRBV7-8; 7 bases fit TRBD1. The germline CDR1 and CDR2 sequences are SGHVS and FQNEAQ. CDR3 length equals 16 residues. J gave up 4 bases and V 1 base, and 9 bases lay outside the gene matches. CDR3 protein: CASSLGLTGTLYGYTF. As DNA, the CDR3 is TGTGCCAGCAGCTTAGGTCTGACAGGGACCCTCTATGGCTACACCTTC.

This clonotype has just a few counts. At one end, the junction sequence differs from germline, possibly due to a read error. The chain has TRBV5-1 and TRBJ2-7; 7 bases are shared with TRBD2. Germline lookup yields CDR1 SGHRS and CDR2 YFSETQ. The CDR3 runs 15 residues. Here the CDR3 reads CASSLVPGGTYEQYF. CDR3 DNA sequence: TGCGCTAGCAGCTTGGTACCGGGAGGTACCTACGAGCAGTACTTC. The full variable domain, in which reference TRBV5-1 and TRBJ2-7 provide the parts outside the CDR3, is KAGVTQTPRYLIKTRGQQVTLSCSPISGHRSVSWYQQTPGQGLQFLFEYFSETQRNKGNFPGRFSGRQFSNSRSEMNVSTLELGDSALYLCASSLVPGGTYEQYFGPGTRLTVT.